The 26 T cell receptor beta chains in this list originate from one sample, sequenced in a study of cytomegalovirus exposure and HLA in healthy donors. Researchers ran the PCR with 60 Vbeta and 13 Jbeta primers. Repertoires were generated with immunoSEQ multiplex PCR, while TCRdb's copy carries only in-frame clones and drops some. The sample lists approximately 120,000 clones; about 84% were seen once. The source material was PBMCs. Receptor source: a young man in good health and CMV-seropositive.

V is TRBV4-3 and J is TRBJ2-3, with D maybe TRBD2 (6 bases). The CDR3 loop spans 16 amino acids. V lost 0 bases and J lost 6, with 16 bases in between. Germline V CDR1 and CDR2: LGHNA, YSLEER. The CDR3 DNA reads TGCGCCAGCAGCCAAGATCCGGGGGTGGGTTCCGATACGCAGTATTTT. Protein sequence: CASSQDPGVGSDTQYF.

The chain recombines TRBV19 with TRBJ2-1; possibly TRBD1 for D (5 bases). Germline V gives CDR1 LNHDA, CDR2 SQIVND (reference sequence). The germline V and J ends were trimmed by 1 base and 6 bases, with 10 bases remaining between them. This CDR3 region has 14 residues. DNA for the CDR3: TGTGCCAGTAGTATAGGGACAAGTCTCAATGAGCAGTTCTTC. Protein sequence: CASSIGTSLNEQFF.

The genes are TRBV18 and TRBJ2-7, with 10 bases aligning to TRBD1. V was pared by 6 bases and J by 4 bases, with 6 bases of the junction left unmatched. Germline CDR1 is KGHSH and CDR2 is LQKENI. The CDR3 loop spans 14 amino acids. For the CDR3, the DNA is TGTGCCAGCTCCCCCGGGACAGGGGAATACGAGCAGTACTTC. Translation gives CASSPGTGEYEQYF.

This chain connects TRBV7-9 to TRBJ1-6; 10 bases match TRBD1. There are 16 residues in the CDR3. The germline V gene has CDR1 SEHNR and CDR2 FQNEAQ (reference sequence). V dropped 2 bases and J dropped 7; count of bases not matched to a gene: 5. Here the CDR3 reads CASSLNTGQGNSPLHF. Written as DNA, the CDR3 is TGTGCCAGCAGCTTAAACACGGGACAGGGGAATTCACCCCTCCACTTT.

The CDR3 nucleotides read TGCGCCAGCAGCCAAGGGGAGACAGCGGGTCAGCCCCAGCATTTT. Its translation: CASSQGETAGQPQHF. V is TRBV4-1 and J is TRBJ1-5, with a possible D match to TRBD1 (5 bases). V lost 1 base and J 6 bases, leaving 13 bases between the germline ends. This CDR3 spans 15 amino acids. CDR1 and CDR2 (germline): MGHRA, YSYEKL.

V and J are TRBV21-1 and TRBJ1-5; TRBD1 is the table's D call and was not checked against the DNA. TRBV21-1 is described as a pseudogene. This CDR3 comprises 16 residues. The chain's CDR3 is CASSIRQGVGNQPQHF. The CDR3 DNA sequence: TGTGCCAGCAGCATCCGACAGGGGGTGGGCAATCAGCCCCAGCATTTT.

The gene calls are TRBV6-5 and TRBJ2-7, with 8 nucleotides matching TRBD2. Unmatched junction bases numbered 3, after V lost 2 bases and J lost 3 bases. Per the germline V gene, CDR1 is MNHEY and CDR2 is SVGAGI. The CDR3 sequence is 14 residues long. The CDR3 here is CASSYGAGDYEQYF. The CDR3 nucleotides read TGTGCCAGCAGTTACGGAGCGGGGGACTACGAGCAGTACTTC.

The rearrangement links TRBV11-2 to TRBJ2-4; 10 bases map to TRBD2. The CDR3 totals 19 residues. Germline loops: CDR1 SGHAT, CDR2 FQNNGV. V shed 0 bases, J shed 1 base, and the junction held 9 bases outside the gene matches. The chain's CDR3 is CASSLDPAGGRSAKNIQYF. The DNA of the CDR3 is TGTGCCAGCAGCTTAGATCCAGCGGGGGGGCGATCGGCCAAAAACATTCAGTACTTC. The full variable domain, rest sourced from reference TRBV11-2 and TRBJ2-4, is EAGVAQSPRYKIIEKRQSVAFWCNPISGHATLYWYQQILGQGPKLLIQFQNNGVVDDSQLPKDRFSAERLKGVDSTLKIQPAKLEDSAVYLCASSLDPAGGRSAKNIQYFGAGTRLSVL.

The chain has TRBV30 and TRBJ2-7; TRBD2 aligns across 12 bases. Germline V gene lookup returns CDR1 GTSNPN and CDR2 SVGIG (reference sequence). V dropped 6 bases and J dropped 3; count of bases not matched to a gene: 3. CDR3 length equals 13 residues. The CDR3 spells CACSGLAGYEQYF. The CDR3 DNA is TGTGCCTGCTCGGGACTAGCGGGCTACGAGCAGTACTTC. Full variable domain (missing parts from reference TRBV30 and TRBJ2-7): SQTIHQWPATLVQPVGSPLSLECTVEGTSNPNLYWYRQAAGRGLQLLFYSVGIGQISSEVPQNLSASRPQDRQFILSSKKLLLSDSGFYLCACSGLAGYEQYFGPGTRLTVT.

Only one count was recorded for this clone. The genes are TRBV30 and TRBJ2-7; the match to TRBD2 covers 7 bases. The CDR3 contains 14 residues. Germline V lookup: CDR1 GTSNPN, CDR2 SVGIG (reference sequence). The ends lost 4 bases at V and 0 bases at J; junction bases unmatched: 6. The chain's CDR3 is CAWTPGGSSYEQYF. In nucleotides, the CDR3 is TGTGCCTGGACCCCTGGCGGGAGCTCCTACGAGCAGTACTTC.

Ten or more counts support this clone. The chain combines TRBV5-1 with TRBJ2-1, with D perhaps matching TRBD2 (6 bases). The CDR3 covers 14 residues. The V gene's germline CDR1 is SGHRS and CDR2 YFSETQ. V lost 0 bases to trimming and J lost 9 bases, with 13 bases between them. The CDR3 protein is CASSLEATGGEQFF. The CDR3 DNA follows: TGCGCCAGCAGCTTGGAGGCGACCGGGGGTGAGCAGTTCTTC.

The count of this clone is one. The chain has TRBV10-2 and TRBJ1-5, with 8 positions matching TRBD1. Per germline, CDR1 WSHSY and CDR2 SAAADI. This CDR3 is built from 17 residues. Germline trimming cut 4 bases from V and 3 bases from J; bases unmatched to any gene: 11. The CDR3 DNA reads TGCGCCAGCAGTGGGGGCAGGGGGCCTATGGACAATCAGCCCCAGCATTTT. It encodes CASSGGRGPMDNQPQHF.

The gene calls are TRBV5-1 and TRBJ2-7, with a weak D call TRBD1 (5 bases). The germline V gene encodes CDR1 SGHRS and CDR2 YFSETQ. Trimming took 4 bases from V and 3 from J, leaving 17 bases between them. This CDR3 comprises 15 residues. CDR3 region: CASSRDKTAYYEQYF. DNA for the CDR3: TGCGCCAGCAGCCGAGATAAGACAGCTTACTACGAGCAGTACTTC.

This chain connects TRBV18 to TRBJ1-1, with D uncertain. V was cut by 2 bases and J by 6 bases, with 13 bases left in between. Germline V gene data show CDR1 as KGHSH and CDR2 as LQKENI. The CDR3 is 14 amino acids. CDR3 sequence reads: CASSPSNSGAEAFF. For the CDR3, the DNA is TGTGCCAGCTCACCATCGAACAGCGGCGCTGAAGCTTTCTTT.

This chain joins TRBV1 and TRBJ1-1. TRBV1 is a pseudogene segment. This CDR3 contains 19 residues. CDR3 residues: CTSSQGGGARTGVDTEAFF. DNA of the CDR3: TGCACCAGCAGCCAAGGAGGGGGGGCAAGGACCGGGGTTGACACTGAAGCTTTCTTT.

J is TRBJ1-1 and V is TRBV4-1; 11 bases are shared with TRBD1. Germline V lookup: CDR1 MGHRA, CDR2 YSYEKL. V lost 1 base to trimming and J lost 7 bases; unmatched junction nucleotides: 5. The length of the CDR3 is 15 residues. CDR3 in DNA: TGCGCCAGCAGCCAAGGCCCGGGACAGGGGGTTGAAGCTTTCTTT. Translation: CASSQGPGQGVEAFF.

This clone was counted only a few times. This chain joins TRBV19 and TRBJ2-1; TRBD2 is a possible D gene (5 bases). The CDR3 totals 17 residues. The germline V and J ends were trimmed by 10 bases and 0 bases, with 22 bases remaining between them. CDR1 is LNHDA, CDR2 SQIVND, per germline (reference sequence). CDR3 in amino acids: CATSRGRGFSSYNEQFF. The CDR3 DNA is TGTGCCACCTCACGGGGTCGAGGTTTTTCCTCCTACAATGAGCAGTTCTTC. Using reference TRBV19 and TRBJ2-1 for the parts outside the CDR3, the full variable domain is DGGITQSPKYLFRKEGQNVTLSCEQNLNHDAMYWYRQDPGQGLRLIYYSQIVNDFQKGDIAEGYSVSREKKESFPLTVTSAQKNPTAFYLCATSRGRGFSSYNEQFFGPGTRLTVL.

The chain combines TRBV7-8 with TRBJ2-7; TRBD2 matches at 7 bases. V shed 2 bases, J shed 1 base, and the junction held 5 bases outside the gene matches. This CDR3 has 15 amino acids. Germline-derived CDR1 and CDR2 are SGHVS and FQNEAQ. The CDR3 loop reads CASSLLTSESYEQYF. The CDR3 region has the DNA TGTGCCAGCAGCTTACTTACTAGCGAGTCCTACGAGCAGTACTTC.

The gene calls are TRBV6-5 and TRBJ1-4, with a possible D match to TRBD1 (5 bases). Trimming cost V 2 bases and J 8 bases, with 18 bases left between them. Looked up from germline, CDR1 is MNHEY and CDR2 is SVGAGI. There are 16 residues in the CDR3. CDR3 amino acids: CASSYGRVMVKEKLFF. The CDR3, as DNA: TGTGCCAGCAGTTACGGCAGGGTGATGGTAAAGGAAAAACTGTTTTTT.

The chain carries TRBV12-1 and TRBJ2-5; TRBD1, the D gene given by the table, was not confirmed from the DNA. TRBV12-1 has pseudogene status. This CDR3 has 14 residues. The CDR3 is CASSSRKGAETQYF. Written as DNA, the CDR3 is TGTGCCAGCAGCTCTCGAAAGGGGGCGGAGACCCAGTACTTC.

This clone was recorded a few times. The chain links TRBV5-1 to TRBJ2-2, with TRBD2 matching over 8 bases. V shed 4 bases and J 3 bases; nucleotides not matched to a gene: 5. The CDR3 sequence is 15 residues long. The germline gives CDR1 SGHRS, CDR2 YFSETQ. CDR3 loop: CASSSSGVDTGELFF. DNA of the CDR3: TGCGCCAGCAGCAGTAGCGGGGTCGACACCGGGGAGCTGTTTTTT.

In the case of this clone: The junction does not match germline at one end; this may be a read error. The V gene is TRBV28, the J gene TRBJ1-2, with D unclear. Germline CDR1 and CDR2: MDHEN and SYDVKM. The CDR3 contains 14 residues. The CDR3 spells CASRLFRSGGGYTF. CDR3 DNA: TGTGCCAGCAGATTATTCAGATCCGGCGGGGGCTACACCTTC.

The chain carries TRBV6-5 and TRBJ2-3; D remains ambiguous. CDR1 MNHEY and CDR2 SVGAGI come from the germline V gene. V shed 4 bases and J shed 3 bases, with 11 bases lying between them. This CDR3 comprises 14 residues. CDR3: CASSCSRDTDTQYF. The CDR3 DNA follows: TGTGCCAGCAGTTGCTCGAGAGATACAGATACGCAGTATTTT.

CDR3 nucleotides: TGTGCCAGCTCACCACTGGGACAGGGCCCCTACGAGCAGTACTTC. Encoded protein: CASSPLGQGPYEQYF. V is TRBV18 and J is TRBJ2-7; TRBD1 matches 9 bases. Germline V gives CDR1 KGHSH, CDR2 LQKENI. This CDR3 region has 15 residues. V shed 1 base and J 2 bases; nucleotides not matched to a gene: 3.

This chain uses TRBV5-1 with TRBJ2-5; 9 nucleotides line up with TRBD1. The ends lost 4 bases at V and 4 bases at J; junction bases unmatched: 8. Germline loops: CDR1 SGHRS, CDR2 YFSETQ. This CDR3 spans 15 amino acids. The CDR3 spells CASSTGQGHSETQYF. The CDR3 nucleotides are TGCGCCAGCAGCACAGGACAGGGGCACTCAGAGACCCAGTACTTC.

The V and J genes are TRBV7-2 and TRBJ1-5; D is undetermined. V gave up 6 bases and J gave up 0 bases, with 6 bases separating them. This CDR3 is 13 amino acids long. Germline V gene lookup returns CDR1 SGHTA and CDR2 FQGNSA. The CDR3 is CASSPSSNQPQHF. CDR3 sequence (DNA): TGTGCCAGCAGTCCGAGTAGCAATCAGCCCCAGCATTTT.